The rows below give T cell receptor beta chains drawn from one sample of a study of blood T cells in healthy people across ages. TCRdb called the 5' RACE reads again in MiXCR, with one record for every CDR3 protein. The data contain 700,000 to 900,000 distinct CDR3 sequences, roughly 24% of them singletons. This sample also appeared in a second study, on T cells of mothers and their children.

Sequenced input: blood. The receptors stem from a boy aged 5-17 years in good health. Each CDR3 is given with its conserved first and last residue. D genes are given only for firm matches. Some rows have no size entry. The others give once, few or many, or a class for an expanded clone.

CDR3 protein | J gene | V gene | D gene | clone size
CASRLLNNNEQFF | TRBJ2-1 | TRBV6-5 | NA | NA
CASSRGDGYTF | TRBJ1-2 | TRBV6-5 | NA | few
CASRWTVHTEAFF | TRBJ1-1 | TRBV28 | NA | NA
CASSGIGEQFF | TRBJ2-1 | TRBV18 | NA | NA
CSAPQAGQNTGELFF | TRBJ2-2 | TRBV20-1 | NA | few
CASGQRDYEQYF | NA | TRBV3-1 | NA | NA
CASSLGVGRAGANVLTF | TRBJ2-6 | TRBV12-3/TRBV12-4 | TRBD2 | few
CASTPGELNTGELFF | TRBJ2-2 | TRBV12-3/TRBV12-4 | NA | NA
CASSFKQTGSKETQYF | NA | TRBV7-2 | TRBD1 | NA
CASSYRRSGGKGETQYF | TRBJ2-5 | TRBV6-5 | TRBD2 | NA
CSARQDSYEQYF | NA | TRBV20-1 | NA | NA
CASSFPGTRESGNTIYF | TRBJ1-3 | TRBV5-1 | NA | NA
CASTGAGVGSYEQYF | TRBJ2-7 | TRBV10-2 | NA | NA
CATQQGGSGTIGSPLHF | TRBJ1-6 | TRBV15 | TRBD1 | NA
CASSLGLALSADTQYF | TRBJ2-3 | TRBV7-2 | TRBD2 | NA
CASGLGTGGNSPLHF | TRBJ1-6 | TRBV12-5 | TRBD1 | few
CATSDLLLGKYEQYF | TRBJ2-7 | TRBV24-1 | NA | few
CASSLADGNGYTF | TRBJ1-2 | TRBV7-2 | NA | NA
CASSHSFPSGNEQFF | TRBJ2-1 | TRBV28 | NA | NA
CSVEGSDGYTF | TRBJ1-2 | TRBV29-1 | NA | few
CASSLGVARANEQFF | TRBJ2-1 | TRBV5-5 | NA | NA
CASSTMSKMGRIYNEQFF | TRBJ2-1 | TRBV28 | NA | NA
CASSLHLRDNQHF | TRBJ1-5 | TRBV4-1 | NA | NA
CASSFPGHNNEQFF | NA | TRBV27 | NA | NA
CASSFVTEAFF | TRBJ1-1 | TRBV12-3/TRBV12-4 | NA | NA
CASSVAGIPGELFF | TRBJ2-2 | TRBV9 | NA | NA
CASSLTNTDTQYF | TRBJ2-3 | TRBV7-3 | NA | NA
CASSPQGYSTEAFF | TRBJ1-1 | TRBV11-2 | TRBD1 | NA
CSVGGQGVQSYEQYF | TRBJ2-7 | TRBV29-1 | TRBD1 | few
CSARDRGEGYGYTF | TRBJ1-2 | TRBV20-1 | NA | NA
CASSYGQGSTEAFF | TRBJ1-1 | TRBV6-5 | NA | NA
CAWSPRGAEGNQPQHF | TRBJ1-5 | TRBV30 | NA | many
CAISDGGAGTGELFF | TRBJ2-2 | TRBV10-3 | NA | many
CASTWGCGAQYF | TRBJ2-5 | TRBV28 | NA | once
CASSQDHGPGQGAGYTF | TRBJ1-2 | TRBV4-2 | TRBD1 | NA
CASSYSQDRGVKKAKNIQYF | TRBJ2-4 | TRBV6-5 | TRBD1 | NA